This record concerns one T cell receptor beta chain sequence. No antigen is known for it. With survey level as its setting, the immunoSEQ assay was v3.0. For every sample, sequencing targeted about 35,000-50,000 T-cell genomes. Data came from immunoSEQ multiplex PCR; TCRdb stores just in-frame clones and leaves some out. The table has tens of thousands of clones, over 80% seen once; the top ten hold under 6.5%. The CDR3 has 12 amino acids. Germline CDR1 and CDR2: MDHEN and SYDVKM. The junction had 7 bases not matched to a gene; V was cut back by 10 bases and J by 10 bases. The sample is drawn from a study of long-term antiretroviral therapy in people with HIV. Study-level points and caveats: Repertoire composition at all time points was dominated by clones that had expanded before ART. CDR3 length ranges were narrower in HIV repertoires than in controls.

The chain recombines TRBV28 with TRBJ1-5; 10 bases line up with TRBD1. The sample in question was unsorted PBMCs, obtained 1 year after starting antiretroviral therapy. The origin of this receptor is a man between 18 and 29 years old with HIV. In nucleotides, the CDR3 is TGTGCCACCGGGACAGGGGCCCAACCCCAGCATTTT. It translates to CATGTGAQPQHF.